Included here is one T cell receptor (beta chain) sequence, with context. This sample was taken from a study of early T cells in non-severe SARS-CoV-2 infection. In the study overall: The authors sequenced bulk RNA from unsorted whole blood, leaving chains unpaired.

Trimming took 2 bases from V and 4 from J, leaving 7 bases between them. Looked up from germline, CDR1 is SGHKS and CDR2 is YYEKEE (reference sequence). CDR3 size: 14 residues. MiXCR was run by TCRdb on the 5' RACE reads, yielding one entry per CDR3 protein. The sample carries some 100,000 distinct CDR3 sequences, roughly 14% recorded once. The rearrangement uses TRBV5-5 and TRBJ2-6; no clear D. The sample comprised whole blood. The receptor was isolated from an adult who was a healthcare worker with PCR-confirmed SARS-CoV-2 infection or an uninfected control (not recorded which). CDR3 sequence reads: CASSLASGANVLTF. The CDR3 DNA follows: TGTGCCAGCAGCTTAGCTTCGGGGGCCAACGTCCTGACTTTC.